This TCR beta chain was sequenced during a study of blood T cell repertoires in COVID-19. The protocol was immunoSEQ multiplex PCR, while the TCRdb copy is restricted to in-frame clones and leaves out a portion. In the table there are about 180,000 clones, nearly 80% of which are singletons. The CDR3 loop spans 13 amino acids. Germline V lookup: CDR1 SGHNT, CDR2 YYREEE (reference sequence). The J gene is TRBJ2-2, the V gene TRBV5-4; tentative D call: TRBD2 (6 bases). This clonotype originated in a man aged 55 to 69 who had been exposed to COVID-19. The source material was PBMCs or T cells enriched from blood (not recorded which). The CDR3 spells CALAVVNTGELFF. As DNA, the CDR3 is TGTGCATTAGCGGTTGTGAACACCGGGGAGCTGTTTTTT.